Presented here are 26 T cell receptor beta chains from one specimen sequenced in a study of early T cells in non-severe SARS-CoV-2 infection. TCRdb ran MiXCR on the 5' RACE reads and lists one entry per CDR3 protein. The sample holds tens of thousands of distinct CDR3 sequences, roughly 15% seen once. Sequenced material: whole blood. These receptors all come from an adult who was a healthcare worker with PCR-confirmed SARS-CoV-2 infection or an uninfected control (not recorded which).

This chain connects TRBV12-5 to TRBJ2-7; 7 bases align to TRBD1. There are 17 residues in the CDR3. Germline CDR1 and CDR2: LGHNT and FRNRAP. V was pared by 1 base and J by 5 bases, with 14 bases of the junction left unmatched. CDR3 coding DNA: TGTGCTAGTGGTTTGGGAACCGGGACAGCCGCATTCCACGAGCAGTACTTC. As protein: CASGLGTGTAAFHEQYF.

This clonotype was seen many times. The chain joins TRBV6-5 to TRBJ1-6, with D possibly matching TRBD1 (6 bases). CDR3 length: 18 amino acids. V was pared by 0 bases and J by 3 bases, with 15 bases between. Germline CDR1 MNHEY, CDR2 SVGAGI. DNA for the CDR3: TGTGCCAGCAGTTACTCAGGGGGGGGCGTAAGCTATAATTCACCCCTCCACTTT. This translates into CASSYSGGGVSYNSPLHF.

This chain links TRBV9 with TRBJ2-5, with D possibly TRBD2 on 5 matching bases. V shed 3 bases and J shed 1 base, with 10 bases lying between them. Germline-derived CDR1 and CDR2 are SGDLS and YYNGEE. The CDR3 is 14 residues long. CDR3 residues: CASSDGVRQETQYF. CDR3 nucleotides: TGTGCCAGCAGCGACGGGGTTCGCCAAGAGACCCAGTACTTC.

This clonotype was seen ten or more times. The J gene is TRBJ1-1, the V gene TRBV10-3; perhaps TRBD1 as D (6 bases). The CDR3 has 17 residues. The V gene lost 6 bases and the J gene lost 5 bases, with 25 bases spanning the gap. Germline CDR1 is ENHRY and CDR2 is SYGVKD. CDR3 sequence: CAISLSGGRDISTEAFF. The CDR3 nucleotides read TGTGCCATCAGCCTCTCGGGGGGCCGCGACATCTCAACTGAAGCTTTCTTT.

This clonotype was picked up many times. The gene calls are TRBV6-6 and TRBJ1-1, with D perhaps matching TRBD1 (5 bases). The CDR3 length is 14 residues. Per the germline V gene, CDR1 is MNHNY and CDR2 is SVGAGI (reference sequence). The V end lost 5 bases, the J end lost 1 base, and 11 bases lay between the germline ends. CDR3 sequence: CASSHQGTNTEAFF. The DNA for the CDR3 is TGTGCCAGCAGTCACCAGGGAACGAACACTGAAGCTTTCTTT.

CDR3: CAISESPPGQGNNEQFF. For the CDR3, the DNA is TGTGCCATCAGTGAGTCTCCCCCGGGACAGGGCAACAATGAGCAGTTCTTC. The chain joins TRBV10-3 to TRBJ2-1, with 9 bases matching TRBD1. CDR1 is ENHRY and CDR2 is SYGVKD in the germline V gene. The CDR3 consists of 17 residues. With V trimmed by 0 bases and J by 5 bases, 8 bases remained unmatched.

This clonotype was counted ten times or more. The chain has TRBV15 and TRBJ1-3, with D maybe TRBD1 (6 bases). Germline V lookup: CDR1 LNHNV, CDR2 YYDKDF (reference sequence). Trimming left V 0 bases short and J 4 bases short, with 22 bases between. The CDR3 has 19 amino acids. CDR3 protein: CATSRDPPGATLEGNTIYF. CDR3 DNA sequence: TGTGCCACCAGCAGAGACCCCCCAGGGGCAACCTTAGAAGGAAACACCATATATTTT.

This clonotype was detected many times. Compared with germline, one end of the junction differs, possibly owing to a read error. The CDR3 here is CASSLGGSGTGTQYF. The CDR3, as DNA: TGTGCCAGCAGCTTGGGAGGGAGTGGCACAGGTACGCAGTATTTT. The J gene is TRBJ2-3, the V gene TRBV7-2; 7 bases match TRBD2. Looked up from germline, CDR1 is SGHTA and CDR2 is FQGNSA. The CDR3 loop spans 15 amino acids.

For this clonotype: A read error may be the cause here, since a much bigger clone is one base away. The chain couples TRBV13 to TRBJ1-2; TRBD1 agrees at 7 bases. The V gene's germline CDR1 is PRHDT and CDR2 FYEKMQ (reference sequence). J lost 4 bases, V lost 1 base, and 6 bases had no gene match. The CDR3 sequence is 15 residues long. For the CDR3, the DNA is TGTGCCAGCAGCTTAGATAGGGGGCGCCCCTATGGCTACACCTTC. This translates into CASSLDRGRPYGYTF.

The chain is built from TRBV20-1 and TRBJ1-4; possible D gene TRBD1, 5 bases. The CDR3 spans 12 residues. V lost 5 bases and J lost 8, with 12 bases in between. Germline values: CDR1 DFQATT, CDR2 SNEGSKA (reference sequence). DNA of the CDR3: TGCAGTGCTGGGACCCTCAGAGAAAAACTGTTTTTT. Its protein is CSAGTLREKLFF.

This clonotype was detected ten times or more. The rearrangement joins TRBV6-4 to TRBJ2-3, with D perhaps matching TRBD2 (7 bases). In germline, CDR1 is MRHNA, CDR2 SNTAGT. The V end lost 0 bases, the J end lost 4 bases, and 17 bases lay between the germline ends. This CDR3 has 17 residues. CDR3 DNA sequence: TGTGCCAGCAGTGACTCCGGCGGGGGCGCCGGGGCAGATACGCAGTATTTT. As protein: CASSDSGGGAGADTQYF.

This clonotype was observed a handful of times. The chain employs TRBV11-2 and TRBJ2-1, with TRBD1 identical over 7 bases. Germline V gene sequence: CDR1 SGHAT, CDR2 FQNNGV. The V segment lost 1 base and the J segment 10 bases; nucleotides outside the gene matches: 4. This CDR3 contains 13 residues. The CDR3 loop reads CASSLVLTGEQFF. The DNA of the CDR3 is TGTGCCAGCAGCTTAGTTCTGACAGGGGAGCAGTTCTTC.

This clonotype turned up a few times. The rearrangement joins TRBV12-3 or TRBV12-4 to TRBJ2-5, with no clear D. The ends were cut back, 4 bases at V and 4 bases at J, with 10 bases in the middle. The length of the CDR3 is 13 residues. The CDR3 protein is CASSSEPLETQYF. DNA for the CDR3: TGTGCCAGCAGTTCCGAACCCTTAGAGACCCAGTACTTC.

The rearrangement uses TRBV7-3 and TRBJ2-1; possible D gene TRBD2, 6 bases. In germline, CDR1 is SGHTA, CDR2 FQGTGA. V was shortened by 5 bases and J by 6 bases, with 14 bases between the two germline ends. The CDR3 consists of 14 residues. Written as DNA, the CDR3 is TGTGCCAGCAGCCGCTACCTAGCGCCCAATGAGCAGTTCTTC. Translated: CASSRYLAPNEQFF. Variable domain in full (rest from reference TRBV7-3 and TRBJ2-1): GAGVSQTPSNKVTEKGKYVELRCDPISGHTALYWYRQSLGQGPEFLIYFQGTGAADDSGLPNDRFFAVRPEGSVSTLKIQRTERGDSAVYLCASSRYLAPNEQFFGPGTRLTVL.

This clonotype has ten or more counts. The V gene is TRBV30, the J gene TRBJ1-1; unclear D gene. V gave up 2 bases and J gave up 3 bases, with 10 bases separating them. CDR3 length: 13 amino acids. Germline V gives CDR1 GTSNPN, CDR2 SVGIG (reference sequence). CDR3 amino acids: CAWSLGIHTEAFF. The CDR3 DNA follows: TGTGCCTGGAGTCTTGGCATTCACACTGAAGCTTTCTTT.

This clonotype was detected only a few times. This chain links TRBV12-3 or TRBV12-4 with TRBJ2-7; TRBD1 aligns across 8 bases. The CDR3 runs 13 residues. V shed 6 bases, J shed 6 bases, and the junction held 7 bases outside the gene matches. CDR3 nucleotides: TGTGCCAGCAGCCAGGGGGCTATCAGCGAGCAGTACTTC. The encoded protein is CASSQGAISEQYF.

This chain connects TRBV12-3 or TRBV12-4 to TRBJ2-2; D possibly matches TRBD1 or TRBD2 (5 bases each). This CDR3 comprises 15 residues. Trimming pared 3 bases from V and 6 bases from J, leaving 14 bases between. The DNA of the CDR3 is TGTGCCAGCAGTTTCCTAGGTCGAGGGGCCGGGGAGCTGTTTTTT. Translation: CASSFLGRGAGELFF.

This clonotype has a count of ten or more. This sequence joins TRBV24-1 and TRBJ2-3; D call uncertain. V dropped 4 bases and J dropped 6 bases, with 10 bases sitting between them. CDR1 and CDR2 (germline): KGHDR, SFDVKD. The CDR3 spans 13 residues. CDR3: CATSDPPRDTQYF. The CDR3 DNA is TGTGCCACCAGTGACCCCCCGCGGGATACGCAGTATTTT.

The chain carries TRBV20-1 and TRBJ1-2; tentative D call: TRBD1 (5 bases). CDR3 size: 14 residues. V shed 3 bases and J shed 3 bases, with 14 bases lying between them. CDR1 is DFQATT and CDR2 is SNEGSKA in the germline V gene (reference sequence). CDR3 sequence (DNA): TGCAGTGCTAGGGACGGGACGAATTACTATGGCTACACCTTC. It specifies CSARDGTNYYGYTF.

This clonotype was recorded at least ten times. J is TRBJ1-1 and V is TRBV14, with a weak D call TRBD1 (5 bases). This CDR3 spans 15 amino acids. Deletions cut 1 base from V and 5 bases from J, with 14 bases between. Germline loops: CDR1 SGHDN, CDR2 FVKESK. DNA of the CDR3: TGTGCCAGCAGCCAAGTGAGGGGAGGAGGGACTGAAGCTTTCTTT. Translating it yields CASSQVRGGGTEAFF. The complete variable domain, with remaining parts taken from reference TRBV14 and TRBJ1-1, reads EAGVTQFPSHSVIEKGQTVTLRCDPISGHDNLYWYRRVMGKEIKFLLHFVKESKQDESGMPNNRFLAERTGGTYSTLKVQPAELEDSGVYFCASSQVRGGGTEAFFGQGTRLTVV.

This clonotype showed up just a few times. V usage is TRBV5-1 and J usage is TRBJ2-3; 14 bases align to TRBD2. This CDR3 has 17 residues. The V and J ends lost 3 bases and 8 bases, in that order; junction bases with no gene match: 11. Germline CDR1 SGHRS, CDR2 YFSETQ. The CDR3 protein is CASSYLGTSGGGGTQYF. The CDR3, as DNA: TGCGCCAGCAGCTACCTAGGGACTAGCGGGGGAGGCGGTACGCAGTATTTT.

The CDR3 DNA reads as TGTGCCAGCAGTCAAACAGGGGTGCAGTCCTACAATGAGCAGTTCTTC. Residues: CASSQTGVQSYNEQFF. The V gene is TRBV12-3 or TRBV12-4, the J gene TRBJ2-1, with TRBD1 identical over 7 bases. This CDR3 spans 16 amino acids. J was trimmed by 1 base and V by 5 bases; bases with no gene match: 8.

The chain links TRBV28 to TRBJ1-2; 7 bases align to TRBD1. Germline V gene lookup returns CDR1 MDHEN and CDR2 SYDVKM. V was pared by 5 bases and J by 7 bases, with 10 bases of the junction left unmatched. CDR3 length: 14 residues. In DNA form, the CDR3 reads TGTGCCAGCAGTCCGCAACTCAGGGGGTTTGGCTACACCTTC. Translating it yields CASSPQLRGFGYTF.

The chain recombines TRBV6-1 with TRBJ2-7; TRBD1 matches 8 bases. The germline gives CDR1 MNHNS, CDR2 SASEGT. CDR3 length equals 13 residues. The ends lost 7 bases at V and 2 bases at J; junction bases unmatched: 4. Here the CDR3 DNA reads TGTGCCAGCAAACCGGGACAGGCCTACGAGCAGTACTTC. Its protein is CASKPGQAYEQYF.

This clonotype was counted many times. This CDR3 is CSATRGWNTGELFF. The CDR3 DNA is TGCAGTGCTACCAGGGGGTGGAACACCGGGGAGCTGTTTTTT. The V gene is TRBV20-1, the J gene TRBJ2-2; TRBD1 aligns across 7 bases. This CDR3 comprises 14 residues. The germline gives CDR1 DFQATT, CDR2 SNEGSKA (reference sequence). J was trimmed by 1 base and V by 4 bases; bases with no gene match: 3.

The chain couples TRBV9 to TRBJ2-1, with unresolved D. Germline V lookup: CDR1 SGDLS, CDR2 YYNGEE. The CDR3 length is 14 residues. The ends were cut back, 0 bases at V and 8 bases at J, with 12 bases in the middle. CDR3 DNA: TGTGCCAGCAGCGTAGGTGTAGTTATGGATGAGCAGTTCTTC. Its protein product is CASSVGVVMDEQFF.